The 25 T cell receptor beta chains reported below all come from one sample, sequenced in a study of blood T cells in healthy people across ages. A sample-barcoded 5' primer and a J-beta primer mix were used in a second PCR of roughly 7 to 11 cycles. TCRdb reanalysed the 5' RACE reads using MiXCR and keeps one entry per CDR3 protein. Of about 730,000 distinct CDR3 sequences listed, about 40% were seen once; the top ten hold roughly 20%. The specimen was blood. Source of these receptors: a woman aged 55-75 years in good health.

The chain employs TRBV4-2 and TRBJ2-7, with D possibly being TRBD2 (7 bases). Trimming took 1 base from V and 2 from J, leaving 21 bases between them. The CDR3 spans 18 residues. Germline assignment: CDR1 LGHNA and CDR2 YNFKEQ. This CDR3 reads CASSQAAGAKLSPYEQYF. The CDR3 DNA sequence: TGTGCCAGCAGCCAAGCGGCGGGGGCGAAACTGTCTCCCTACGAGCAGTACTTC.

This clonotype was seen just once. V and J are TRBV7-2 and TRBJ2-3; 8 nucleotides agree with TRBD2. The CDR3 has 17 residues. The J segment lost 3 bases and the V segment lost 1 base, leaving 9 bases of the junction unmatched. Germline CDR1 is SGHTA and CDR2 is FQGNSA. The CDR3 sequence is CASSLVASGSNTDTQYF. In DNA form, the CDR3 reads TGTGCCAGCAGCTTAGTAGCTAGCGGGTCAAATACAGATACGCAGTATTTT.

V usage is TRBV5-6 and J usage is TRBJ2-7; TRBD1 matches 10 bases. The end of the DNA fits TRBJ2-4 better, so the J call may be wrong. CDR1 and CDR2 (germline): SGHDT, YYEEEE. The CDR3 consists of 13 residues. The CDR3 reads CASKLGQGDIQYF. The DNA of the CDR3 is TGTGCCAGCAAACTCGGACAGGGGGACATTCAGTACTTC.

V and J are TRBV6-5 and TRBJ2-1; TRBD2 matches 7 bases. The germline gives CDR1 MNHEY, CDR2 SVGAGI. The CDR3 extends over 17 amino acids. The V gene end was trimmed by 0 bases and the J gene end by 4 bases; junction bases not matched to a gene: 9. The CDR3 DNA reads TGTGCCAGCAGTTACTCGGTGCCCGGGGGGATTTACAATGAGCAGTTCTTC. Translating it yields CASSYSVPGGIYNEQFF.

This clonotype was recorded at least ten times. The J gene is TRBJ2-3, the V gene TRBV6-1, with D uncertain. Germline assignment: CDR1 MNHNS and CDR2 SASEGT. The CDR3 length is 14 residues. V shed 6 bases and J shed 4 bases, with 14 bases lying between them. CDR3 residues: CASRLTKPADTQYF. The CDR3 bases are TGTGCCAGCAGGTTGACAAAACCGGCAGATACGCAGTATTTT.

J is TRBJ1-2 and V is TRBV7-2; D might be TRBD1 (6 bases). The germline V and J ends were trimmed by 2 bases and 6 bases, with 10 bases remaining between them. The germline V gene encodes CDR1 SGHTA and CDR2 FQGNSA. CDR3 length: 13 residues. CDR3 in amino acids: CASSLRQDDGYTF. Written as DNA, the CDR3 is TGTGCCAGCAGCTTAAGACAGGACGATGGCTACACCTTC.

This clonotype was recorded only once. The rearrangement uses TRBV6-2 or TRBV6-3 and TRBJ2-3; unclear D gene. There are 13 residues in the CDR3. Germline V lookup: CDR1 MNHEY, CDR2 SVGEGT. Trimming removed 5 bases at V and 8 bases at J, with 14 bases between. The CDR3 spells CASSPLLYGTQYF. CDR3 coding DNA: TGTGCCAGCAGTCCCCTTCTGTATGGTACGCAGTATTTT.

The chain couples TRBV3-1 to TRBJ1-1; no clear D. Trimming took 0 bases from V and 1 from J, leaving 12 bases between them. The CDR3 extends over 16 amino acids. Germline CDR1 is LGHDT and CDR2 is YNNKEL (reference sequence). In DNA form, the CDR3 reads TGTGCCAGCAGCCAAGATGGGAAAGGAGCGAACACTGAAGCTTTCTTT. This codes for CASSQDGKGANTEAFF.

CDR3 DNA: TGTGCTAGTGGAAACCTGTACGAGCAGTACTTC. Translated, it gives CASGNLYEQYF. The chain uses TRBV12-5 and TRBJ2-7; D uncertain. Trimming cost V 6 bases and J 4 bases, with 7 bases left between them. The CDR3 is 11 amino acids. Germline V lookup: CDR1 LGHNT, CDR2 FRNRAP.

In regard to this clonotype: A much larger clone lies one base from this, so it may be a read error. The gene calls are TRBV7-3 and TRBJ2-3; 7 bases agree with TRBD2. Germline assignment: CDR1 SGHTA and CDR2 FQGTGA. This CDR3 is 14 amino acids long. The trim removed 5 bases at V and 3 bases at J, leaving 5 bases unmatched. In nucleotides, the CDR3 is TGTGCCAGCAGCGTAGGACTAGATACAGATACGCAGTATTTT. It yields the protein CASSVGLDTDTQYF.

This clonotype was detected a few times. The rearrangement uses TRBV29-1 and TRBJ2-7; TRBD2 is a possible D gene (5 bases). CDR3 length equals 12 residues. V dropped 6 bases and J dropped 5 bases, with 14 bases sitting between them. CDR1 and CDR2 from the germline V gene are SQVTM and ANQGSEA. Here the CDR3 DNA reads TGCAGCGTGCGCGGGTATCTCGACGAGCAGTACTTC. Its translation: CSVRGYLDEQYF.

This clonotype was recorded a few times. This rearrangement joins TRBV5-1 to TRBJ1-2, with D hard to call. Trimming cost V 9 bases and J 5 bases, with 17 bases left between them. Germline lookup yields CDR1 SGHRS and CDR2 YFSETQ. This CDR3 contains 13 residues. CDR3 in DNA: TGCGCCACCACTGAGCCGGGAGGGTATGGCTACACCTTC. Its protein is CATTEPGGYGYTF.

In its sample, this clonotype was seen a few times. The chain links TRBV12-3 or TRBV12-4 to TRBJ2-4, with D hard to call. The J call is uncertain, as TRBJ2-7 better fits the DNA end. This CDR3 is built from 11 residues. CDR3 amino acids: CASGSRPEQYF. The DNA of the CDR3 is TGTGCCAGCGGATCAAGACCCGAGCAGTACTTC.

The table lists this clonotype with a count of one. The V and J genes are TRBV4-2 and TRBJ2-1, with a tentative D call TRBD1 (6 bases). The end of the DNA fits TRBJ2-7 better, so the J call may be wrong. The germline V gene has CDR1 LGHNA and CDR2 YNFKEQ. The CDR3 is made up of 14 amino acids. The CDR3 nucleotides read TGTGCCAGCAGCCAACCAGGGGACGCCAATGAGCAGTACTTC. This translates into CASSQPGDANEQYF.

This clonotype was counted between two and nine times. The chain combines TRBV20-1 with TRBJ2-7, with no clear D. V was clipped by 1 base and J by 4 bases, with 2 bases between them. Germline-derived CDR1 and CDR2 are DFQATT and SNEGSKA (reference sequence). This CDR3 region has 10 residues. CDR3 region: CSARGYEQYF. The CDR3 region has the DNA TGCAGTGCTAGAGGATACGAGCAGTACTTC.

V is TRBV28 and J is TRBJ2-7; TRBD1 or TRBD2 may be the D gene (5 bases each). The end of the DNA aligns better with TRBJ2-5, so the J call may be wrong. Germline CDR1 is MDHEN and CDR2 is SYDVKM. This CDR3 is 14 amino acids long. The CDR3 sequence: CASTSGQGRETQYF. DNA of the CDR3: TGTGCCAGCACCTCGGGGCAGGGCCGGGAGACCCAGTACTTC.

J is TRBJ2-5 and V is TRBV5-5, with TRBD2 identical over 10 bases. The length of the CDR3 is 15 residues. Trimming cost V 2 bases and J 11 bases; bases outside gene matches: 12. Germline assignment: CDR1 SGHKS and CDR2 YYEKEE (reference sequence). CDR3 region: CASSFSGGATNEQYF. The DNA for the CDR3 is TGTGCCAGCAGCTTCAGCGGGGGGGCGACTAATGAGCAGTACTTC.

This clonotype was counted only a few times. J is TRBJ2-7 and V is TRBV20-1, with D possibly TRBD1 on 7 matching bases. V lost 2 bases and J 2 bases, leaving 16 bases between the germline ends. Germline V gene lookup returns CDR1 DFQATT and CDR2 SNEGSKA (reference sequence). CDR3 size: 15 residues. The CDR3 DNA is TGCAGTGCTAGAAGGGGGGCAGGGGGAACCTACGAGCAGTACTTC. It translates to CSARRGAGGTYEQYF.

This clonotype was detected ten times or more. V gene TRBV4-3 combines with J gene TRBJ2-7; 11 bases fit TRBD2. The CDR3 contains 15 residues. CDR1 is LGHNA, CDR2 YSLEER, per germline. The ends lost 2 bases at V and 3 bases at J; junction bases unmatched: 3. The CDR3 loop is CASSQYGTSGYEQYF. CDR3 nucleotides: TGCGCCAGCAGCCAATACGGGACTAGCGGCTACGAGCAGTACTTC.

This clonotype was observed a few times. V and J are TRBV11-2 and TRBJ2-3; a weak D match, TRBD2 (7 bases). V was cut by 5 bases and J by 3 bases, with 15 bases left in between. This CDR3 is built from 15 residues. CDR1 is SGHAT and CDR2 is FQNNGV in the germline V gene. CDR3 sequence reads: CASSIRGARTDTQYF. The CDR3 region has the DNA TGTGCCAGCAGCATCCGGGGGGCCAGAACAGATACGCAGTATTTT.

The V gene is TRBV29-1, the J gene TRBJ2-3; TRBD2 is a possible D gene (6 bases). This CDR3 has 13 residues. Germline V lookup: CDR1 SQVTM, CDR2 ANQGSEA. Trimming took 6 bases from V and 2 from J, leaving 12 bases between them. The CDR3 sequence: CSVAGTLTDTQYF. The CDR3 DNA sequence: TGCAGCGTAGCCGGGACTCTCACAGATACGCAGTATTTT.

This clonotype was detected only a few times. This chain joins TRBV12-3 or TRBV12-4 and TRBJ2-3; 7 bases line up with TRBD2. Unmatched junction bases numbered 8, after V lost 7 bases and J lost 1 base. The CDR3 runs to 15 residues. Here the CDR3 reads CASTPWSGGTDTQYF. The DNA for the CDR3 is TGTGCCAGCACCCCGTGGAGCGGGGGCACAGATACGCAGTATTTT.

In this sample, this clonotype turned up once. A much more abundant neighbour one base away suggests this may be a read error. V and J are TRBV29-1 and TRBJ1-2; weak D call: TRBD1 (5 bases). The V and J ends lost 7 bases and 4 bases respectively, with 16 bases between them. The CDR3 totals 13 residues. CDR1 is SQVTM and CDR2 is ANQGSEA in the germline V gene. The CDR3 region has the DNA TGCAGCGCCCGGGGCGTCGGGGGCTATGGCTACACCTTC. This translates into CSARGVGGYGYTF. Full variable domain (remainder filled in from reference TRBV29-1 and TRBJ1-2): SAVISQKPSRDICQRGTSLTIQCQVDSQVTMMFWYRQQPGQSLTLIATANQGSEATYESGFVIDKFPISRPNLTFSTLTVSNMSPEDSSIYLCSARGVGGYGYTFGSGTRLTVV.

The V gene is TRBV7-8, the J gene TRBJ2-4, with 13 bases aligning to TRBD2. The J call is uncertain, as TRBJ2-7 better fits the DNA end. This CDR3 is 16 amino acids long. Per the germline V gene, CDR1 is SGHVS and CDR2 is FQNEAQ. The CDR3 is CASSPRTSGRRYEQYF. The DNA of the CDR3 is TGTGCCAGCAGCCCCCGGACTAGCGGGAGACGATACGAGCAGTACTTC.

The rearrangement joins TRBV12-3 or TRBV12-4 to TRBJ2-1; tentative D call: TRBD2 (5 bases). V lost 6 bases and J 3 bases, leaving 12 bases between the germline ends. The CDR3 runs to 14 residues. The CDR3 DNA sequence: TGTGCCAGCAGCCCTGACTATTTCTACAATGAGCAGTTCTTC. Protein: CASSPDYFYNEQFF.